This TCR beta chain stems from a study of T cell repertoires in cytomegalovirus infection. Across the study: Matching HLA type and CMV infection were both indicated by public TCR beta signatures.

TCRdb reprocessed the reads via MiXCR and lists one record per CDR3 protein. The sample holds 640,000 or so distinct CDR3 sequences; 33% are singletons and the top ten take 15% to 20%. This CDR3 has 13 amino acids. Trimming cost V 8 bases and J 5 bases; bases outside gene matches: 8. As concerns this clonotype: What it binds is not known.

Source: cultured PBMCs, taken from culture after CMV antigen stimulation. The source of this sequence is a human donor in good health (CMV status not recorded). Some clones in this sample may be carry-over from other donors' samples. The chain links TRBV12-3 or TRBV12-4 to TRBJ1-1; 7 nucleotides agree with TRBD1. CDR3: CASLRGAGTEAFF. For the CDR3, the DNA is TGTGCCAGCCTCAGGGGGGCTGGGACTGAAGCTTTCTTT.